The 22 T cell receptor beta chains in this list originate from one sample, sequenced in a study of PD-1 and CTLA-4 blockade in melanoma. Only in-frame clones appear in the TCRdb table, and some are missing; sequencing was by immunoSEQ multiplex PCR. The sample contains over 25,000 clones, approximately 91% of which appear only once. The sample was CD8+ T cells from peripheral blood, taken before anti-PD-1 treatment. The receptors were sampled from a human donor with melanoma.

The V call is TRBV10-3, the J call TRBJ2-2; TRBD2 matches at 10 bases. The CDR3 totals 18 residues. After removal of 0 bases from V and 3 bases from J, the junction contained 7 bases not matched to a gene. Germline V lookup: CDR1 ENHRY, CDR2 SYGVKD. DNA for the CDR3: TGTGCCATCAGTGAGTCGGTGGGGCTAGCGGGAGACACCGGGGAGCTGTTTTTT. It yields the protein CAISESVGLAGDTGELFF.

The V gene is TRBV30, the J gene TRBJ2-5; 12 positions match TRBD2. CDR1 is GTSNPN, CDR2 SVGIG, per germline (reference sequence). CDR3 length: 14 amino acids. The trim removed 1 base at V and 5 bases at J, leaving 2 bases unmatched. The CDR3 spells CAWSGLAGEETQYF. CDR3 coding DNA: TGTGCCTGGAGTGGACTAGCGGGAGAGGAGACCCAGTACTTC.

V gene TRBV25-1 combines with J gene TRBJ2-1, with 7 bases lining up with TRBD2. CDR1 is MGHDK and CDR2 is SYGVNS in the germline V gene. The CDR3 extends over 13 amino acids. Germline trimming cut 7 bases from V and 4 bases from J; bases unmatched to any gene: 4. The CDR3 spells CASMPRGYNEQFF. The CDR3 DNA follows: TGTGCCAGCATGCCGCGGGGGTACAATGAGCAGTTCTTC.

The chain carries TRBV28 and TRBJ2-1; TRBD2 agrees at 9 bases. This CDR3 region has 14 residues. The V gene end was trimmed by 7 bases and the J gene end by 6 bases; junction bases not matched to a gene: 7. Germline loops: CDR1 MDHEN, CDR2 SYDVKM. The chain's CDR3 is CASIGAGGLNEQFF. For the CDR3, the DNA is TGTGCCAGCATTGGAGCGGGAGGACTCAATGAGCAGTTCTTC.

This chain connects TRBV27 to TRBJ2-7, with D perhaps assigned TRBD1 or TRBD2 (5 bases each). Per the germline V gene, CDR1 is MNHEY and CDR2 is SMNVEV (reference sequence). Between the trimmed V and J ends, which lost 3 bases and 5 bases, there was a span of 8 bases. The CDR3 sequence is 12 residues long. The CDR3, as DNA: TGTGCCAGCAGTTTGAGGGGCGACGAGCAGTACTTC. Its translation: CASSLRGDEQYF.

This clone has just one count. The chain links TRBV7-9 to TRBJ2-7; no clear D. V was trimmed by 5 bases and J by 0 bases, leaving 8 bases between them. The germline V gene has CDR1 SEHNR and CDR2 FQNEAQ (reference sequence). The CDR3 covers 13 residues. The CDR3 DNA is TGTGCCAGCAGCCCCAGTGGCTCCTACGAGCAGTACTTC. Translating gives CASSPSGSYEQYF. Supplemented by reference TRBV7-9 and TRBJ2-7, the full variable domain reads DTGVSQNPRHKITKRGQNVTFRCDPISEHNRLYWYRQTLGQGPEFLTYFQNEAQLEKSRLLSDRFSAERPKGSFSTLEIQRTEQGDSAMYLCASSPSGSYEQYFGPGTRLTVT.

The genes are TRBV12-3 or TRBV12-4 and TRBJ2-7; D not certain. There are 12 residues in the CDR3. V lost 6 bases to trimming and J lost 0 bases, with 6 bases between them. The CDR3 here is CASRRSSYEQYF. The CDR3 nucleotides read TGTGCCAGCAGGAGGAGCTCCTACGAGCAGTACTTC.

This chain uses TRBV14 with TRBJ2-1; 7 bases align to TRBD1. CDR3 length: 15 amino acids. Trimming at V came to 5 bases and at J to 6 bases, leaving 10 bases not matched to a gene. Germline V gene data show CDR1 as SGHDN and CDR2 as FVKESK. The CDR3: CASSLQGQRGNEQFF. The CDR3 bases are TGTGCCAGCAGCTTACAGGGGCAGAGGGGCAATGAGCAGTTCTTC.

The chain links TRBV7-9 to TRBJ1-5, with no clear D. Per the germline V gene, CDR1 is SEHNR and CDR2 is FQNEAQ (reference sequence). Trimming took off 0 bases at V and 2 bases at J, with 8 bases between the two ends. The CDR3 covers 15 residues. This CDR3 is CASSLAEYGNQPQHF. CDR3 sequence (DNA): TGTGCCAGCAGCTTAGCAGAGTACGGCAATCAGCCCCAGCATTTT. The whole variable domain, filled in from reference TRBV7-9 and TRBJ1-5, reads DTGVSQNPRHKITKRGQNVTFRCDPISEHNRLYWYRQTLGQGPEFLTYFQNEAQLEKSRLLSDRFSAERPKGSFSTLEIQRTEQGDSAMYLCASSLAEYGNQPQHFGDGTRLSIL.

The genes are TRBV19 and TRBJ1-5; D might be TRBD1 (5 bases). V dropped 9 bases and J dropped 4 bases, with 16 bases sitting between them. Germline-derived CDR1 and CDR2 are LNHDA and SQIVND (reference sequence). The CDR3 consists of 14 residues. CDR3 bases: TGTGCCAGCTCCGAAGGGGAGAGGAATCAGCCCCAGCATTTT. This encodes CASSEGERNQPQHF.

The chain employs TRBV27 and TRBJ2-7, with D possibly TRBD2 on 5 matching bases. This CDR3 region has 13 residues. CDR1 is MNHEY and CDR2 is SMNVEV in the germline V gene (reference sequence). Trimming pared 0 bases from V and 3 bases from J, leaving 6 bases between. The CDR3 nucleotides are TGTGCCAGCAGTTTATCGGCGGGCTACGAGCAGTACTTC. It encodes CASSLSAGYEQYF.

In nucleotides, the CDR3 is TGTGCCTGGAGCGACGGGAATCAGCCCCAGCATTTT. Amino acids: CAWSDGNQPQHF. The V and J genes are TRBV30 and TRBJ1-5; no reliable D call. The CDR3 sequence is 12 residues long. Between the trimmed V and J ends, which lost 3 bases and 4 bases, there was a span of 7 bases. Germline V lookup: CDR1 GTSNPN, CDR2 SVGIG (reference sequence).

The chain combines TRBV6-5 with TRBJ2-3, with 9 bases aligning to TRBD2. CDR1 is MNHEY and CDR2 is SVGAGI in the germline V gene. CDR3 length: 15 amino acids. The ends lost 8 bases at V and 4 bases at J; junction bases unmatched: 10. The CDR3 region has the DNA TGTGCCAGCCCGATAGCGGGGGCGGGCGCAGATACGCAGTATTTT. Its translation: CASPIAGAGADTQYF.

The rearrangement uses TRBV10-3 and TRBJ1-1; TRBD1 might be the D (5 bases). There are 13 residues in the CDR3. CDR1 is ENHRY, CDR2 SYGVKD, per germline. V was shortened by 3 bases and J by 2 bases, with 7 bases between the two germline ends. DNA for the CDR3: TGTGCCATCAGTGACAGGGCCAACACTGAAGCTTTCTTT. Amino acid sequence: CAISDRANTEAFF.

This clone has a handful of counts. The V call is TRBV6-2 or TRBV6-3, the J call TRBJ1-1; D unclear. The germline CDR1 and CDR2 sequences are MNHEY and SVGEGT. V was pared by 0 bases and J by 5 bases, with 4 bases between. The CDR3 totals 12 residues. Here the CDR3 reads CASSYSVTEAFF. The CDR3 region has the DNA TGTGCCAGCAGTTACTCCGTTACTGAAGCTTTCTTT.

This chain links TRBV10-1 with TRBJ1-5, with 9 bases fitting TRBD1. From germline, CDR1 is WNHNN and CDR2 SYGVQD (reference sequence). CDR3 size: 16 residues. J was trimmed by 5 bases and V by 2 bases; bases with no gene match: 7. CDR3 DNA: TGCGCCAGCAGTGAGAACGGACAGGGGAGTCATCAGCCCCAGCATTTT. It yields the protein CASSENGQGSHQPQHF.

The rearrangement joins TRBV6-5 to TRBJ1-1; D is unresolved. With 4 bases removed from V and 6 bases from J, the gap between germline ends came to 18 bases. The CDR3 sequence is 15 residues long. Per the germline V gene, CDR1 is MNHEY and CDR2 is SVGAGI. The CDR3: CASSSRVSVFPEAFF. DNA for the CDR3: TGTGCCAGCAGTTCACGGGTGTCCGTGTTTCCTGAAGCTTTCTTT.

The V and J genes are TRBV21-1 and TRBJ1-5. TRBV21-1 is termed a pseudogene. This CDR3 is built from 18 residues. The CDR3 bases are TGTGCCAGCAGCAAAGGTAGCCGGGACTTTCATAGCAATCAGCCCCAGCATTTT. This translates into CASSKGSRDFHSNQPQHF.

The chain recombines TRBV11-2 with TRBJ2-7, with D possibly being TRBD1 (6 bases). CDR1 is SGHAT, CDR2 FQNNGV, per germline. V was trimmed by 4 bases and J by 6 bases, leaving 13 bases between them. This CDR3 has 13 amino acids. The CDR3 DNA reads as TGTGCCAGCAGCTCCCGGGACATCGGCGAGCAGTACTTC. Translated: CASSSRDIGEQYF.

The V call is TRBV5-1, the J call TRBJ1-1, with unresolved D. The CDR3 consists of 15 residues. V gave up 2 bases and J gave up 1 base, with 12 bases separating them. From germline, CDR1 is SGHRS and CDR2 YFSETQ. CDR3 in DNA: TGCGCCAGCAGCTTAGAGCCCCTGGGGAACACTGAAGCTTTCTTT. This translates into CASSLEPLGNTEAFF.

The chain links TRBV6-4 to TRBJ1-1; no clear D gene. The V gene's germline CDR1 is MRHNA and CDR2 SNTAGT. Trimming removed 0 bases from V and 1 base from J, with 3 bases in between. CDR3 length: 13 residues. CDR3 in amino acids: CASSDSPNTEAFF. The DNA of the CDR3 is TGTGCCAGCAGTGACTCCCCGAACACTGAAGCTTTCTTT.

As DNA, the CDR3 is TGTGCCAGCAGTTTCGTTTTGGGGGAGCCCCTCCACTTT. Amino acids: CASSFVLGEPLHF. This chain links TRBV6-5 with TRBJ1-6, with D maybe TRBD1 (5 bases). CDR1 is MNHEY, CDR2 SVGAGI, per germline. This CDR3 region has 13 residues. Trimming took 4 bases from V and 13 from J, leaving 14 bases between them.